The table lists the clone carrying this T cell receptor beta chain with a count of one. Its antigen is as yet unknown. This CDR3 is 13 amino acids long. CDR1 is LNHDA, CDR2 SQIVND, per germline (reference sequence). Trimming removed 5 bases from V and 4 bases from J, with 9 bases in between. TCR beta sequences were obtained from blood CD8+ and CD4+ T cells. This sample is part of a study of CD8 T cells in Susac syndrome. Study outcomes and limitations: The study admitted that it had a relatively small number of individuals in its TCR sequencing and HLA analysis.

A quantity of about 0.5 to 1 ug RNA underwent reverse transcription using random hexamers. Amplification of TCR beta CDR3 was carried out by immunoSEQ multiplex PCR, which covered 54 Vbeta and 13 Jbeta segments. TCRdb ran MiXCR on the immunoSEQ multiplex PCR reads and lists one entry per CDR3 protein. The repertoire holds roughly 120,000 distinct CDR3 sequences, around 94% seen once, with 0.07% to 0.09% in the top ten. The specimen was CD4+ T cells from PBMCs. This TCR derives from a human donor in good health. This chain links TRBV19 with TRBJ2-1; maybe TRBD2 (5 bases). CDR3 nucleotides: TGTGCCAGTAGTCTTGCGGGTTACAATGAGCAGTTCTTC. Amino acid sequence: CASSLAGYNEQFF.